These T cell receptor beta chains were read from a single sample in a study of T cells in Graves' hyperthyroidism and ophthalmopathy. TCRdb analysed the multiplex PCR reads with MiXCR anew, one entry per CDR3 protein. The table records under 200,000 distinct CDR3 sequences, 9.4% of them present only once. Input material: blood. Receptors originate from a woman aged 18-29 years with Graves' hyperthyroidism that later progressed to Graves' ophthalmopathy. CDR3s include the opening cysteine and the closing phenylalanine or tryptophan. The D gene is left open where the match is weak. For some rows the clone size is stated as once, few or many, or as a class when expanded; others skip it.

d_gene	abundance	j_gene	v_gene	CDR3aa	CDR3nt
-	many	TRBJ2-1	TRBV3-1	CASSLIGTDNEQFF	TGTGCCAGCAGCCTGATCGGGACCGACAATGAGCAGTTCTTC
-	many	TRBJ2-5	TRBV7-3	CASSLFREETQYF	TGTGCCAGCAGCTTATTCAGGGAAGAGACCCAGTACTTC
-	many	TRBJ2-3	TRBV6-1	CASSEEYGTQYF	TGTGCCAGCAGTGAAGAATACGGTACGCAGTATTTT
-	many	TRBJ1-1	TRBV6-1	CASSEDRERTEAFF	TGTGCCAGCAGTGAAGACAGGGAGAGGACTGAAGCTTTCTTT
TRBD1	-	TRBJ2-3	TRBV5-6	CASSLSGGHVDTQYF	TGTGCCAGCAGCTTGTCAGGGGGACACGTCGATACGCAGTATTTT
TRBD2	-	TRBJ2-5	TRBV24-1	CATGTSGGPGTQYF	TGTGCCACCGGGACTAGCGGGGGTCCAGGGACCCAGTACTTC
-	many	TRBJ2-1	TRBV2	CASSEADGSSYNEQFF	TGTGCCAGCAGTGAAGCAGACGGGAGCTCCTACAATGAGCAGTTCTTC
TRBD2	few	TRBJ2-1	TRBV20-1	CSVGTSHVSSYNEQFF	TGCAGTGTCGGGACTAGCCACGTTAGCTCCTACAATGAGCAGTTCTTC
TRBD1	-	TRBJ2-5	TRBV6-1	CATTTGGETQYF	TGTGCCACCACCACAGGGGGAGAGACCCAGTACTTC
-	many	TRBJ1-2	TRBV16	CASSPLGFGYTF	TGTGCCAGCAGCCCTTTGGGGTTTGGCTACACCTTC
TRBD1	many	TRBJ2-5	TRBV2	CASSTGGGETQYF	TGTGCCAGCAGTACAGGGGGCGGGGAGACCCAGTACTTC
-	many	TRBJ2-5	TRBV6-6	CASSYGGFQETQYF	TGTGCCAGCAGTTACGGTGGCTTCCAAGAGACCCAGTACTTC
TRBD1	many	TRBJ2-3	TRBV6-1	CASSEAGGQGPDTQYF	TGTGCCAGCAGTGAAGCGGGGGGACAGGGACCAGATACGCAGTATTTT
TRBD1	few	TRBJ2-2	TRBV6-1	CASSFFYPGTGVTGELFF	TGTGCCAGCAGTTTCTTTTACCCCGGGACAGGGGTCACCGGGGAGCTGTTTTTT
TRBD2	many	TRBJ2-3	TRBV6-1	CASSFSGTSGSLDTQYF	TGTGCCAGCAGTTTTTCCGGGACTAGCGGGAGTTTAGATACGCAGTATTTT
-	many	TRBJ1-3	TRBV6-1	CASSSGSAGNTIYF	TGTGCCAGCAGCTCAGGATCTGCTGGAAACACCATATATTTT
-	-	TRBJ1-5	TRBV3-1	CAGSQGINQPQHF	TGTGCCGGCAGCCAGGGTATCAATCAGCCCCAGCATTTT
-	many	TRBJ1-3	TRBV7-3	CASSLQGGNTIYF	TGTGCCAGCAGCTTACAAGGTGGAAACACCATATATTTT
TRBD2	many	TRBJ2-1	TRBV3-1	CASSQLGTSNEQFF	TGTGCCAGCAGCCAGCTCGGGACTAGCAATGAGCAGTTCTTC
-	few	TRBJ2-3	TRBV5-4	CASSVESSAADTQYF	TGTGCCAGCAGCGTGGAGTCGTCAGCTGCAGATACGCAGTATTTT
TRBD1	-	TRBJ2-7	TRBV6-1	CASENPPGQGDSYEQYF	TGTGCCAGTGAAAACCCTCCTGGACAGGGGGACTCCTACGAGCAGTACTTC
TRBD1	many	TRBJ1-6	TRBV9	CASSERQGNSPLHF	TGTGCCAGCAGCGAACGACAGGGGAATTCACCCCTCCACTTT
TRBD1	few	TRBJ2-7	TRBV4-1	CASSQRLGGQVSYEQYF	TGCGCCAGCAGCCAACGCCTGGGGGGACAGGTCTCCTACGAGCAGTACTTC
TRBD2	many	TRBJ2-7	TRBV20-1	CSAWGGGVGREQYF	TGCAGTGCGTGGGGGGGGGGGGTTGGTAGAGAGCAGTACTTC
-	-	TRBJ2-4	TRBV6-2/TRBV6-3	CASSDIDIQYF	TGTGCCAGCAGTGACATCGACATTCAGTACTTC
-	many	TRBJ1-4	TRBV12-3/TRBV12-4	CASSGDSGEKLFF	TGTGCCAGCAGTGGTGACTCTGGGGAAAAACTGTTTTTT
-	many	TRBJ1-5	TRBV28	CASRSRGGGNQPQHF	TGTGCCAGCAGATCCCGAGGGGGTGGCAATCAGCCCCAGCATTTT
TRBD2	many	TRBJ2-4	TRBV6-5	CASSYSGGSGKNIQYF	TGTGCCAGCAGTTACTCGGGGGGGAGCGGCAAAAACATTCAGTACTTC
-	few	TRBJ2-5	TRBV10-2	CASSDSASEYQETQYF	TGCGCCAGCAGTGACAGCGCTAGCGAGTACCAAGAGACCCAGTACTTC
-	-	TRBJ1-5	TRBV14	CASARWGINSNQPQHF	TGTGCCAGCGCCAGGTGGGGGATCAATAGCAATCAGCCCCAGCATTTT
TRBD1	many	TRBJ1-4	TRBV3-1	CASSQSTGGGEKLFF	TGTGCCAGCAGCCAAAGTACAGGGGGGGGTGAAAAACTGTTTTTT
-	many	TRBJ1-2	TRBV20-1	CSARVGRAVGGYTF	TGCAGTGCTAGAGTGGGCAGGGCGGTGGGGGGCTACACCTTC
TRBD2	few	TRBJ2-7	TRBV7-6	CASSIGTNPFEQYF	TGTGCCAGCAGCATCGGGACTAACCCCTTCGAGCAGTACTTC
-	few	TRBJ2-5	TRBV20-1	CSATQDGGTQYF	TGCAGTGCTACCCAGGACGGGGGGACCCAGTACTTC
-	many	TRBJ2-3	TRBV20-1	CSANWGAGDTDTQYF	TGCAGTGCTAACTGGGGGGCGGGAGACACAGATACGCAGTATTTT
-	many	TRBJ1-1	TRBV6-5	CASSYRRANTEAFF	TGTGCCAGCAGTTATCGAAGGGCGAACACTGAAGCTTTCTTT
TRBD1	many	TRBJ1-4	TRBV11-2	CASTVDRGSEKLFF	TGTGCCAGCACCGTAGACAGGGGTTCAGAAAAACTGTTTTTT